The present entry profiles one T cell receptor beta chain with its context. These data belong to a study of blood T cell repertoires in COVID-19. The wider study: Italy, Spain and the United States were the sources of the convalescent and acute COVID-19 samples.

As processed by the authors: By means of reference gene primer amplification, nucleated cell counts were estimated. The assay was immunoSEQ multiplex PCR, and TCRdb's table has in-frame clones only and misses some. Clone size and the V and J calls come from that table; the DNA yielded D and trimming. Here the sample spans about 120,000 clones, approximately 85% being singletons. V lost 0 bases, J lost 5 bases, and 6 bases stayed unmatched. CDR1 and CDR2 from the germline V gene are SGHDT and YYEEEE. The CDR3 is 15 amino acids. The sequencing sample was made of peripheral blood. This receptor was identified in a human donor in a cohort sampled during active COVID-19. The chain links TRBV5-6 to TRBJ2-5; 8 nucleotides align to TRBD2. The CDR3 region is CASSLVSRGGETQYF. CDR3 nucleotide sequence: TGTGCCAGCAGCTTGGTTTCCCGGGGGGGGGAGACCCAGTACTTC. Full variable domain (missing parts from reference TRBV5-6 and TRBJ2-5): DAGVTQSPTHLIKTRGQQVTLRCSPKSGHDTVSWYQQALGQGPQFIFQYYEEEERQRGNFPDRFSGHQFPNYSSELNVNALLLGDSALYLCASSLVSRGGETQYFGPGTRLLVL.